This T cell receptor (beta chain) originates from a study of Graves' ophthalmopathy and Graves' hyperthyroidism. Trimming shortened V by 6 bases and J by 0 bases, and 12 bases separated the two germline ends. CDR3 length: 15 residues. CDR1 is MDHEN, CDR2 SYDVKM, per germline. A remark on this clonotype: No antigen is known for it.

Study-level findings and limits: Most thyroid clonotypes with frequency above 0.001 were detected in blood too.

Amplification from RNA transcripts yielded the TCR beta CDR3 regions. HTBI primers were used in a first-round RT-PCR, which preceded a second-round multiplex PCR. A single record per CDR3 protein comes from TCRdb applying MiXCR to the multiplex PCR reads. The data contain fewer than 600,000 distinct CDR3 sequences, roughly 14% of them singletons. The chain is built from TRBV28 and TRBJ1-5; D is unresolved. What was sequenced was blood. The origin of this receptor is a woman aged 25 to 45 with Graves' ophthalmopathy. The CDR3 region is CASSKATDSNQPQHF. The CDR3, as DNA: TGTGCCAGCAGCAAGGCCACCGATAGCAATCAGCCCCAGCATTTT.